This TCR beta chain is from a study of control samples from healthy donors and cancer patients. Germline V gene data show CDR1 as LGHDT and CDR2 as YNNKEL (reference sequence). V was cut by 1 base and J by 1 base, with 7 bases left in between. The CDR3 extends over 14 amino acids. The method was immunoSEQ multiplex PCR; TCRdb's version includes in-frame clones alone and lacks a portion of them. The data hold approximately 35,000 clones, with 90% to 95% observed a single time. This receptor was obtained from a middle-aged man with colorectal cancer. Sequences were obtained from PBMCs. V gene TRBV3-1 (or the pseudogene TRBV3-2) combines with J gene TRBJ1-1; D unclear. The CDR3 here is CASSQGRTNTEAFF. The CDR3 DNA is TGTGCCAGCAGCCAAGGACGGACGAACACTGAAGCTTTCTTT.